This section outlines one TCR beta chain sequence together with its context. The clone's antigen remains unknown. Base qualities are not provided; no much larger clone lies one nucleotide away. This entry belongs to a study of blood T cell repertoires in COVID-19 (TCRdb year 2020). As for the study more broadly: Collaborator samples came from the United States, Italy and Spain and covered acute and convalescent phases of COVID-19. The samples were drawn from the first 160 participants of the ongoing ImmuneRACE study and from 950 to 1,500 subjects provided by 6 global collaborators. The material from the prospective study consisted of cDNA or gDNA derived from T cells, B-cell-depleted T cells, or PBMCs. Sample metadata almost always included a de-identified subject ID, COVID-19 status, age in years and sex. The repertoires were made available in a free public database intended to serve as a resource for research on the immune response to SARS-CoV-2. The dataset comprised deeply sampled blood TCRbeta repertoires from subjects exposed to, actively infected with, or recovered from COVID-19. Where available, HLA class I and class II types were obtained from metadata supplied by the sample provider rather than from assay-based typing.

TCRbeta CDR3 regions were amplified from genomic DNA using the immunoSEQ Assay, a bias-controlled multiplex PCR. The authors processed their data as follows. Within the assay, amplification of reference gene primers was used to estimate how many nucleated cells each sample contained. Sequence reads were collapsed and filtered to measure the absolute abundance of every unique TCRbeta CDR3 rearrangement. For each sample, productive Simpson clonality was calculated as the square root of Simpson's diversity index over productive rearrangements. The source is immuneACCESS, and TCRdb retained only in-frame sequences with V and J called. Part of the clones is not carried over; for the studies checked, unresolved V genes explain less than half of this, and the remainder is unexplained. The V and J calls and the clone size are those of that table, but D and trimming were determined from the DNA. This sample gives 200,000 or so clones in total; about 79% of them show up just once. The ten largest clones capture about 1.3% of the sample.

From the cysteine through the phenylalanine, the CDR3 covers 13 amino acids. The DNA shown is the 39-base CDR3, in frame from base 1. V and J lose 5 bases and 5 bases, and a span of 12 bases separates them. Enrolling through a virtual design, the prospective study's participants ranged in age from roughly 18 to 89 years and lived across roughly 24 United States geographic areas. To assign participants to cohorts, the prospective study relied on clinical history that participants themselves reported in a screening survey and a study questionnaire. Mobile phlebotomists in the prospective study collected whole blood, serum and a nasopharyngeal or oropharyngeal swab from every participant. Prospective study participants could optionally give additional blood draws and questionnaires over a roughly two-month period. Blood samples from the prospective study were shipped frozen or at room temperature prior to DNA extraction.

What the research found in general, with its limitations: The quantity of clinical and demographic metadata differed by source and by participant and was supplied without curation.

The sample was PBMCs or T cells enriched from blood (not recorded which). This sequence originates from a woman aged 40-49 years with acute COVID-19. The chain couples TRBV12-3 or TRBV12-4 to TRBJ1-2; a tentative D match to TRBD1 spans 5 bases. The nucleotide sequence reads TGTGCCAGCAGTCCGTCCGACAGTTATGGCTACACCTTC. Translated, it gives CASSPSDSYGYTF.